This TCR beta chain appears in the sequencing data of a study of blood T cell repertoires in COVID-19. Sequenced by immunoSEQ multiplex PCR; TCRdb stores in-frame clones only, minus some. The sample has over 200,000 clones; 88% are singletons. This clone appeared a few times. Germline assignment: CDR1 KGHDR and CDR2 SFDVKD. The ends were cut back, 6 bases at V and 0 bases at J, with 11 bases in the middle. CDR3 size: 15 residues. The J gene is TRBJ2-1, the V gene TRBV24-1; D is possibly TRBD2 (5 bases). Sequencing input: PBMCs or T cells enriched from blood (not recorded which). The origin of this receptor is a woman in her twenties or thirties who had been exposed to COVID-19. The CDR3 coding sequence is TGTGCCACCAGTCCACTAGACAACTCCTACAATGAGCAGTTCTTC. It specifies CATSPLDNSYNEQFF.